These T cell receptor beta chains were read from a single sample in a study of blood T cell repertoires in COVID-19. Clones were read by immunoSEQ multiplex PCR, and TCRdb kept only the in-frame ones, dropping some. Altogether 80,000 to 95,000 clones are present, 85% being singletons, with the ten largest covering 35% to 40%. Sequencing was done on a sample of peripheral blood. The receptors were gathered from an elderly man with acute or convalescent COVID-19. The CDR3 runs from the conserved cysteine through the conserved F or W. A D gene is named only where the DNA matches it firmly. Not every row has a clone size; where given, it reads once, few, many or a size class.

V: TRBV6-5; D: -; J: TRBJ2-7; size: -; DNA: TGTGCCAGCAGTTACGGAGGCAGCGTCTCCTACGAGCAGTACTTC; CDR3: CASSYGGSVSYEQYF
V: TRBV9; D: -; J: TRBJ2-5; size: -; DNA: TGTGCCAGCAGCGTAGTCCCGCGAGAGACCCAGTACTTC; CDR3: CASSVVPRETQYF
V: TRBV19; D: TRBD2; J: TRBJ2-7; size: once; DNA: TGTGCCAGTATTGGGACTAGCGGGAGGGGGGAGCAGTACTTC; CDR3: CASIGTSGRGEQYF
V: TRBV9; D: TRBD1; J: TRBJ2-7; size: -; DNA: TGTGCCAGCAGCCTGGCCGGGACAGACTTACGGCAGTACTTC; CDR3: CASSLAGTDLRQYF
V: TRBV15; D: TRBD2; J: TRBJ2-3; size: -; DNA: TGTGCCACCAGCAGTCTTGGACTAGTAGAGGCAGATACGCAGTATTTT; CDR3: CATSSLGLVEADTQYF
V: TRBV29-1; D: TRBD2; J: TRBJ2-1; size: -; DNA: TGCACCGTCGCGACCACTAGCGGGGGACTCTACAATGAGCAGTTCTTC; CDR3: CTVATTSGGLYNEQFF
V: TRBV10-3; D: TRBD2; J: TRBJ2-1; size: -; DNA: TGTGCCATCAGTGAGTCCGTAGCGGGAGGGGGCTACAATGAGCAGTTCTTC; CDR3: CAISESVAGGGYNEQFF
V: TRBV3-1/TRBV3-2; D: TRBD2; J: TRBJ2-7; size: -; DNA: TGTGCCAGCAGCCAGGGACTAGCGGGAGTTTCCGAGCAGTACTTC; CDR3: CASSQGLAGVSEQYF
V: TRBV5-1; D: -; J: TRBJ1-6; size: -; DNA: TGCGCCAGCAGCTTGTACGACAGCCATAATTCACCCCTCCACTTT; CDR3: CASSLYDSHNSPLHF
V: TRBV7-6; D: TRBD1; J: TRBJ1-1; size: -; DNA: TGTGCCAGCAGCCCCCGACAGGGAGGCTTGAACACTGAAGCTTTCTTT; CDR3: CASSPRQGGLNTEAFF
V: TRBV11-2; D: TRBD2; J: TRBJ2-7; size: -; DNA: TGTGCCAGCAGCTCCCATCTAGGCGGGAGCTACGAGCAGTACTTC; CDR3: CASSSHLGGSYEQYF
V: TRBV6-6; D: TRBD2; J: TRBJ2-1; size: once; DNA: TGTGCCAGCAGTTACTTATCGGGAGGTCTGGGTGAGCAGTTCTTC; CDR3: CASSYLSGGLGEQFF
V: TRBV6-5; D: TRBD1; J: TRBJ2-2; size: -; DNA: TGTGCCAGCAGCAGGGTTCAGGGGGCGATCGGGGAGCTGTTTTTT; CDR3: CASSRVQGAIGELFF
V: TRBV6-6; D: TRBD2; J: TRBJ2-2; size: -; DNA: TGTGCCAGCAGACTAGCGGGAGCCGGGGAGCTGTTTTTT; CDR3: CASRLAGAGELFF
V: TRBV28; D: -; J: TRBJ1-6; size: few; DNA: TGTGCCAGCAGTTTAGGGCGGGGAAATTCACCCCTCCACTTT; CDR3: CASSLGRGNSPLHF
V: TRBV6-5; D: TRBD2; J: TRBJ2-7; size: -; DNA: TGTGCCAGCAGAGTTGGCGGGAGCGAGCAGTACTTC; CDR3: CASRVGGSEQYF
V: TRBV4-3; D: -; J: TRBJ1-2; size: -; DNA: TGCGCCAGCAGCCAGGGAACAGGGATCGAAAGTGGCTACACCTTC; CDR3: CASSQGTGIESGYTF
V: TRBV5-6; D: TRBD1; J: TRBJ2-2; size: -; DNA: TGTGCCAGCAGCTTGGGGCAGGGGGCGAACACCGGGGAGCTGTTTTTT; CDR3: CASSLGQGANTGELFF
V: TRBV25-1; D: TRBD1; J: TRBJ2-7; size: -; DNA: TGTGCCAGCAGTGAACCGGACAGGGGGAAACCCTACGAGCAGTACTTC; CDR3: CASSEPDRGKPYEQYF
V: TRBV19; D: TRBD2; J: TRBJ2-7; size: -; DNA: TGTGCCAGTACCTCAGTAAGCGGGAAAACGGACGAGCAGTACTTC; CDR3: CASTSVSGKTDEQYF
V: TRBV28; D: -; J: TRBJ2-7; size: -; DNA: TGTGCCAGCAGTCCTCTGTACGAGCAGTACTTC; CDR3: CASSPLYEQYF
V: TRBV6-2/TRBV6-3; D: TRBD1; J: TRBJ2-1; size: -; DNA: TGTGCCAGCAGTTACGTTGGAGGGACAGGGCACTACAATGAGCAGTTCTTC; CDR3: CASSYVGGTGHYNEQFF
V: TRBV4-1; D: TRBD1; J: TRBJ1-2; size: few; DNA: TGCGCCAGCAGCCGGGGGACAGGGGAGTATGGCTACACCTTC; CDR3: CASSRGTGEYGYTF
V: TRBV27; D: TRBD1; J: TRBJ2-7; size: -; DNA: TGTGCCAGCAGCCCAGACAGGGACGAGCAGTACTTC; CDR3: CASSPDRDEQYF
V: TRBV6-5; D: TRBD1; J: TRBJ1-6; size: -; DNA: TGTGCCAGCAGTTACTCGAAGGGGGCGCAGGGATCACCCCTCCACTTT; CDR3: CASSYSKGAQGSPLHF
V: TRBV2; D: -; J: TRBJ2-7; size: -; DNA: TGTGCCAGCAGTGGCGACCGGCAGCTCCTCGGGAATGACTTC; CDR3: CASSGDRQLLGNDF
V: TRBV21-1; D: -; J: TRBJ2-2; size: -; DNA: TGTGCCAGCAGCAAAGCGCTCGGGGGTTCGAACACCGGGGAGCTGTTTTTT; CDR3: CASSKALGGSNTGELFF
V: TRBV3-1/TRBV3-2; D: -; J: TRBJ1-1; size: -; DNA: TGTGCCAGCTCTCGGGAACGGACGAACACTGAAGCTTTCTTT; CDR3: CASSRERTNTEAFF
V: TRBV5-6; D: TRBD1; J: TRBJ1-1; size: -; DNA: TGTGCCAGCAGCTTGGGGGACAGGACCACTGAAGCTTTCTTT; CDR3: CASSLGDRTTEAFF
V: TRBV3-1/TRBV3-2; D: TRBD2; J: TRBJ2-3; size: -; DNA: TGTGCCAGCAGCCCCTCTAGCGGGAGGGTTGGGAGGACAGATACGCAGTATTTT; CDR3: CASSPSSGRVGRTDTQYF
V: TRBV27; D: -; J: TRBJ1-5; size: -; DNA: TGTGCCAGCAGTTTATGGTGGGACACCAATCAGCCCCAGCATTTT; CDR3: CASSLWWDTNQPQHF
V: TRBV6-5; D: -; J: TRBJ1-1; size: -; DNA: TGTGCCAGCAGTTACACAGGGAACACTGAAGCTTTCTTT; CDR3: CASSYTGNTEAFF
V: TRBV4-1; D: TRBD2; J: TRBJ2-5; size: -; DNA: TGCGCCAGCAGCCTGGGACTAGCGGTAGAGACCCAGTACTTC; CDR3: CASSLGLAVETQYF
V: TRBV7-8; D: TRBD2; J: TRBJ2-7; size: -; DNA: TGTGCCAGCAGCTTAGCCGGGGGGGTCCACTCCTACGAGCAGTACTTC; CDR3: CASSLAGGVHSYEQYF
V: TRBV7-8; D: TRBD1; J: TRBJ1-1; size: -; DNA: TGTGCCAGCAGCTTACAGGGGGTTACTGAAGCTTTCTTT; CDR3: CASSLQGVTEAFF
V: TRBV2; D: TRBD1; J: TRBJ1-2; size: -; DNA: TGTGCCAGCAGAGACCAGACAGGGAACTATGGCTACACCTTC; CDR3: CASRDQTGNYGYTF
V: TRBV19; D: -; J: TRBJ1-5; size: -; DNA: TGTGCCAGTAGTATAGGTGACAGATGGCAGCCCCAGCATTTT; CDR3: CASSIGDRWQPQHF
V: TRBV7-8; D: -; J: TRBJ2-7; size: -; DNA: TGTGCCAGCAGCTTAGGCCGAGCGGGTCTCCAGGGAACCTACGAGCAGTACTTC; CDR3: CASSLGRAGLQGTYEQYF
V: TRBV4-3; D: TRBD2; J: TRBJ2-1; size: -; DNA: TGCGCCAGCAGCCAAGCAAGCGGGAGGGCCTATGAGCAGTTCTTC; CDR3: CASSQASGRAYEQFF
V: TRBV15; D: -; J: TRBJ1-5; size: many; DNA: TGTGCCACCAGCAAAGACAGAATCAATCAGCCCCAGCATTTT; CDR3: CATSKDRINQPQHF
V: TRBV6-5; D: TRBD1; J: TRBJ1-1; size: -; DNA: TGTGCCAGCTCAATCGACAGGGAGATGAACACTGAAGCTTTCTTT; CDR3: CASSIDREMNTEAFF
V: TRBV2; D: TRBD1; J: TRBJ2-5; size: -; DNA: TGTGCCAGCAGTCCTCGGACAGGGGGCGCAGAGACCCAGTACTTC; CDR3: CASSPRTGGAETQYF
V: TRBV5-4; D: TRBD2; J: TRBJ2-7; size: -; DNA: TGTGCCAGCAGGCCAACAGCGGGAGGGCCGGGCGAGCAGTACTTC; CDR3: CASRPTAGGPGEQYF